The 28 T cell receptor beta chains below were found in one sample sequenced in a study of blood T cell repertoires in COVID-19. Data came from immunoSEQ multiplex PCR; TCRdb stores just in-frame clones and leaves some out. The repertoire holds 200,000 or so clones, with roughly four fifths as singletons. What was sequenced was peripheral blood. These receptors came from a woman aged 40 to 55 with acute or convalescent COVID-19.

CDR3 DNA sequence: TGTGCCACCAGCGGAGGACACAGAGGCTACACCTTC. It specifies CATSGGHRGYTF. The chain has TRBV15 and TRBJ1-2; possibly TRBD1 for D (5 bases). The CDR3 has 12 residues. Between the trimmed V and J ends, which lost 5 bases and 8 bases, there was a span of 12 bases. CDR1 LNHNV and CDR2 YYDKDF come from the germline V gene (reference sequence).

The chain joins TRBV29-1 to TRBJ1-1; D is unclear. CDR3 length: 12 amino acids. The germline gives CDR1 SQVTM, CDR2 ANQGSEA. Trimming stripped 0 bases from V and 4 bases from J, with 6 bases between. The CDR3 region has the DNA TGCAGCGTTGAAGAGGGCGCCACTGAAGCTTTCTTT. As protein: CSVEEGATEAFF.

The genes are TRBV6-5 and TRBJ1-3; the D gene is possibly TRBD1 (5 bases). Germline CDR1 reads MNHEY; CDR2 reads SVGAGI. CDR3 size: 15 residues. V lost 0 bases, J lost 2 bases, and 8 bases lay in between. The CDR3 DNA reads as TGTGCCAGCAGTTACTCGGGGGGTGCTGGAAACACCATATATTTT. As protein: CASSYSGGAGNTIYF.

This clone was detected once. The chain links TRBV3-1 (or the pseudogene TRBV3-2) to TRBJ2-2, with D hard to call. Germline V CDR1 and CDR2: LGHDT, YNNKEL (reference sequence). V was pared by 6 bases and J by 12 bases, with 14 bases between. The CDR3 totals 12 residues. The CDR3 DNA reads TGTGCCAGCAGTCGAGATGAGAGTAAGCTGTTTTTT. It yields the protein CASSRDESKLFF.

This rearrangement joins TRBV7-8 to TRBJ2-3, with D possibly matching TRBD2 (5 bases). Germline CDR1 reads SGHVS; CDR2 reads FQNEAQ. The CDR3 is 13 amino acids. With 4 bases removed from V and 4 bases from J, the gap between germline ends came to 9 bases. As DNA, the CDR3 is TGTGCCAGCAGCTCGGGAAAACCAGATACGCAGTATTTT. Protein product: CASSSGKPDTQYF. Full variable domain (missing parts from reference TRBV7-8 and TRBJ2-3): GAGVSQSPRYKVAKRGQDVALRCDPISGHVSLFWYQQALGQGPEFLTYFQNEAQLDKSGLPSDRFFAERPEGSVSTLKIQRTQQEDSAVYLCASSSGKPDTQYFGPGTRLTVL.

The gene calls are TRBV6-4 and TRBJ2-3; TRBD1 aligns across 10 bases. V lost 6 bases to trimming and J lost 8 bases; unmatched junction nucleotides: 5. CDR1 is MRHNA and CDR2 is SNTAGT in the germline V gene. The CDR3 runs 13 residues. The CDR3 sequence: CASSPRDRGTQYF. DNA of the CDR3: TGTGCCAGCAGCCCCCGGGACAGGGGTACGCAGTATTTT.

The chain links TRBV27 to TRBJ2-7, with TRBD1 as a possible D gene (5 bases). With 5 bases removed from V and 4 bases from J, the gap between germline ends came to 15 bases. The CDR3 runs 14 residues. Germline lookup yields CDR1 MNHEY and CDR2 SMNVEV (reference sequence). The CDR3 reads CASSPTGYLYEQYF. CDR3 in DNA: TGTGCCAGCAGTCCAACAGGATATCTTTACGAGCAGTACTTC.

V is TRBV6-5 and J is TRBJ1-2; a possible D gene is TRBD1 (6 bases). Between the trimmed V and J ends, which lost 6 bases and 0 bases, there was a span of 8 bases. This CDR3 contains 13 residues. Germline CDR1 reads MNHEY; CDR2 reads SVGAGI. This chain's CDR3 is CASRQGPNYGYTF. CDR3 coding DNA: TGTGCCAGCAGACAGGGACCTAACTATGGCTACACCTTC.

The chain joins TRBV9 to TRBJ2-7, with 11 nucleotides matching TRBD2. CDR1 is SGDLS and CDR2 is YYNGEE in the germline V gene. The CDR3 contains 16 residues. Germline trimming cut 4 bases from V and 3 bases from J; bases unmatched to any gene: 9. This chain's CDR3 is CASSLGPGLAVYEQYF. The CDR3 bases are TGTGCCAGCAGCCTAGGTCCGGGACTAGCGGTCTACGAGCAGTACTTC.

This sequence joins TRBV19 and TRBJ1-5, with D unresolved. Germline loops: CDR1 LNHDA, CDR2 SQIVND (reference sequence). CDR3 size: 15 residues. Trimming took off 3 bases at V and 7 bases at J, with 16 bases between the two ends. CDR3 loop: CASSMYLRENQPQHF. CDR3 bases: TGTGCCAGTAGTATGTATCTTCGGGAGAACCAGCCCCAGCATTTT.

This chain links TRBV28 with TRBJ1-2, with D hard to call. V was pared by 5 bases and J by 5 bases, with 15 bases between. The CDR3 has 14 amino acids. Germline CDR1 is MDHEN and CDR2 is SYDVKM. The CDR3 loop is CASSLLGSLYGYTF. The CDR3 DNA reads TGTGCCAGCAGTCTCCTGGGGAGCCTTTATGGCTACACCTTC.

CDR3 in DNA: TGTGCCAGCTGTATAGATACGCAGTATTTT. It encodes CASCIDTQYF. The V and J genes are TRBV25-1 and TRBJ2-3; D not certain. The CDR3 contains 10 residues. CDR1 and CDR2 (germline): MGHDK, SYGVNS. V lost 8 bases, J lost 5 bases, and 5 bases lay in between.

The rearrangement uses TRBV24-1 and TRBJ2-5; D may be TRBD1 (6 bases). Germline loops: CDR1 KGHDR, CDR2 SFDVKD. The CDR3 is made up of 16 amino acids. Trimming took off 1 base at V and 4 bases at J, with 15 bases between the two ends. The DNA for the CDR3 is TGTGCCACCAGTGATTTCTCACAGGGCACGGGAGAGACCCAGTACTTC. Translation: CATSDFSQGTGETQYF.

The chain uses TRBV10-2 and TRBJ1-5; no definite D call. V was shortened by 3 bases and J by 0 bases, with 9 bases between the two germline ends. CDR1 WSHSY and CDR2 SAAADI come from the germline V gene. This CDR3 spans 15 amino acids. This CDR3 reads CASSDQAYSNQPQHF. CDR3 nucleotide sequence: TGCGCCAGCAGTGATCAGGCATATAGCAATCAGCCCCAGCATTTT.

V and J are TRBV7-2 and TRBJ2-7; D is uncertain. This CDR3 has 13 amino acids. In germline, CDR1 is SGHTA, CDR2 FQGNSA. V was shortened by 7 bases and J by 5 bases, with 15 bases between the two germline ends. CDR3 bases: TGTGCCAGCACAACTTATTTATCCCACGAGCAGTACTTC. This sequence encodes CASTTYLSHEQYF.

The count of this clone is one. This chain uses TRBV2 with TRBJ2-1; TRBD2 matches at 11 bases. The germline gives CDR1 SNHLY, CDR2 FYNNEI. The CDR3 loop spans 15 amino acids. V shed 4 bases and J 9 bases; nucleotides not matched to a gene: 8. In nucleotides, the CDR3 is TGTGCCAGCAGTGGAACTAGCGGGAGAACGGGTGAGCAGTTCTTC. Translating gives CASSGTSGRTGEQFF.

This sequence joins TRBV6-5 and TRBJ1-6, with 8 bases aligning to TRBD1. The J segment lost 10 bases and the V segment lost 6 bases, leaving 8 bases of the junction unmatched. This CDR3 contains 14 residues. Germline V gene lookup returns CDR1 MNHEY and CDR2 SVGAGI. The DNA of the CDR3 is TGTGCCAGCAGCTTGACAGGGGTCGAATCACCCCTCCACTTT. Its protein product is CASSLTGVESPLHF.

The chain links TRBV7-9 to TRBJ2-1; perhaps TRBD1 as D (6 bases). CDR3 length: 16 residues. The germline V gene has CDR1 SEHNR and CDR2 FQNEAQ (reference sequence). Deletions cut 5 bases from V and 3 bases from J, with 17 bases between. CDR3 region: CASSPAQGIYYNEQFF. The CDR3, as DNA: TGTGCCAGCAGCCCCGCCCAGGGGATATACTACAATGAGCAGTTCTTC.

The V gene is TRBV19, the J gene TRBJ2-7; TRBD2 agrees at 8 bases. The CDR3 loop spans 17 amino acids. Unmatched junction bases numbered 14, after V lost 6 bases and J lost 1 base. Germline-derived CDR1 and CDR2 are LNHDA and SQIVND (reference sequence). CDR3 sequence: CASSNDRWTSNSYEQYF. The CDR3 DNA sequence: TGTGCCAGTAGCAATGACCGATGGACTAGCAATTCCTACGAGCAGTACTTC.

The rearrangement links TRBV6-5 to TRBJ1-2; TRBD1 is a possible D gene (5 bases). Deletions cut 6 bases from V and 3 bases from J, with 11 bases between. CDR3 length: 13 residues. Germline V gene lookup returns CDR1 MNHEY and CDR2 SVGAGI. The CDR3, as DNA: TGTGCCAGCAGACAGGATGGGGACTATGGCTACACCTTC. It codes for CASRQDGDYGYTF.

The chain couples TRBV24-1 to TRBJ2-1; perhaps TRBD1 as D (6 bases). In germline, CDR1 is KGHDR, CDR2 SFDVKD. The CDR3 extends over 17 amino acids. Between the trimmed V and J ends, which lost 3 bases and 4 bases, there was a span of 18 bases. The CDR3 loop is CATSDANRVRRYNEQFF. Here the CDR3 DNA reads TGTGCCACCAGTGATGCCAACAGGGTGAGAAGGTACAATGAGCAGTTCTTC.

The chain couples TRBV7-9 to TRBJ1-6; a possible D gene is TRBD1 (5 bases). The V gene's germline CDR1 is SEHNR and CDR2 FQNEAQ (reference sequence). Deletions cut 3 bases from V and 7 bases from J, with 7 bases between. This CDR3 has 13 residues. Here the CDR3 reads CASSFSGNSPLHF. CDR3 sequence (DNA): TGTGCCAGCAGCTTCTCAGGGAATTCACCCCTCCACTTT.

The chain is built from TRBV28 and TRBJ2-7; D might be TRBD2 (6 bases). In germline, CDR1 is MDHEN, CDR2 SYDVKM. The CDR3 has 17 residues. V lost 6 bases and J lost 3, with 24 bases in between. CDR3 region: CASSRVGLAAPLYEQYF. CDR3 nucleotide sequence: TGTGCCAGCAGCCGGGTCGGGTTAGCGGCGCCACTCTACGAGCAGTACTTC.

This chain connects TRBV7-8 to TRBJ1-1; D might be TRBD1 (6 bases). The V gene's germline CDR1 is SGHVS and CDR2 FQNEAQ. Trimming left V 5 bases short and J 0 bases short, with 19 bases between. This CDR3 comprises 17 residues. The CDR3 bases are TGTGCCAGCAGCCGCATCGGGACATCTAAGATGAACACTGAAGCTTTCTTT. This translates into CASSRIGTSKMNTEAFF.

There are a few counts of this clone. The chain employs TRBV3-1 (or the pseudogene TRBV3-2) and TRBJ2-1; 9 bases line up with TRBD2. The CDR3 extends over 14 amino acids. The junction had 4 bases not matched to a gene; V was cut back by 2 bases and J by 8 bases. Germline CDR1 LGHDT, CDR2 YNNKEL (reference sequence). In DNA form, the CDR3 reads TGTGCCAGCAGCCAACTAGCGGGAAGACATGAGCAGTTCTTC. The encoded protein is CASSQLAGRHEQFF.

The rearrangement uses TRBV7-9 and TRBJ1-1; a weak D match, TRBD1 (6 bases). There are 12 residues in the CDR3. Germline V CDR1 and CDR2: SEHNR, FQNEAQ (reference sequence). V lost 8 bases and J lost 7, with 14 bases in between. CDR3 nucleotide sequence: TGTGCCAGCTCTCCGGGGGGCGTTGAAGCTTTCTTT. This gives the protein CASSPGGVEAFF.

Only a few counts were recorded for this clone. This sequence joins TRBV29-1 and TRBJ2-7; 11 bases map to TRBD2. Germline V gene lookup returns CDR1 SQVTM and CDR2 ANQGSEA. There are 12 residues in the CDR3. The V segment lost 5 bases and the J segment 4 bases; nucleotides outside the gene matches: 1. DNA for the CDR3: TGCAGCGTTCGGACTAGCGGGTACGAGCAGTACTTC. Translation gives CSVRTSGYEQYF.

The chain has TRBV3-1 (or the pseudogene TRBV3-2) and TRBJ2-3; 10 nucleotides line up with TRBD2. The CDR3 runs 17 residues. With 4 bases clipped from V and 5 bases from J, the junction kept 12 bases outside the gene matches. Germline CDR1 LGHDT, CDR2 YNNKEL (reference sequence). As DNA, the CDR3 is TGTGCCAGCAGCCCCCGCCGGGGACTAGCGAGGGAAGATACGCAGTATTTT. It encodes CASSPRRGLAREDTQYF.